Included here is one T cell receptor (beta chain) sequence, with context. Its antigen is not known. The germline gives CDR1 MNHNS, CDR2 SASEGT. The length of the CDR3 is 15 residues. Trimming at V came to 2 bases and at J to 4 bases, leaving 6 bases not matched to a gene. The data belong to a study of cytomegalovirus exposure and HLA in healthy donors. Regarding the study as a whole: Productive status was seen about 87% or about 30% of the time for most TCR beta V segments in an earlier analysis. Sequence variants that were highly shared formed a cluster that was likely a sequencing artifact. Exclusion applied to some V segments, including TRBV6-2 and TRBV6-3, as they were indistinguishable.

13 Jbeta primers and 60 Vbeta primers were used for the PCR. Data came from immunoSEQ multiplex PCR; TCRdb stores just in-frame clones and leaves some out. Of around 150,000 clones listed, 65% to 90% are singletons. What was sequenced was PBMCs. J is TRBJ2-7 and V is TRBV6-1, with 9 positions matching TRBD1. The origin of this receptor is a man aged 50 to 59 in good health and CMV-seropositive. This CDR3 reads CASSEQDRGVYEQYF. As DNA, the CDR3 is TGTGCCAGCAGTGAACAGGACAGGGGCGTATACGAGCAGTACTTC.